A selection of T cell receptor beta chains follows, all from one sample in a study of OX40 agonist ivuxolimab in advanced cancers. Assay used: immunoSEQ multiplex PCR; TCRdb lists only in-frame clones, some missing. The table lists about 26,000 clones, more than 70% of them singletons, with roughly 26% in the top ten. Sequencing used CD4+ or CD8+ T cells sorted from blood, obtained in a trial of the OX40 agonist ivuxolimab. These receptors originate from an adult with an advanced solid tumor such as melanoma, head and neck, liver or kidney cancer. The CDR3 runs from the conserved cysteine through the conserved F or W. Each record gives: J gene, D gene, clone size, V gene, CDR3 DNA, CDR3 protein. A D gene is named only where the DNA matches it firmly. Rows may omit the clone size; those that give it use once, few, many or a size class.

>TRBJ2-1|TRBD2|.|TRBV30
TGTGCCTGGAGCGTAGCGGGAGAGATTAATGAGCAGTTCTTC
CAWSVAGEINEQFF
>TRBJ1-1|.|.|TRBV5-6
TGTGCCAGCAGCCCGGAGGGGGAGGTCTGGCTAACTGAAGCTTTCTTT
CASSPEGEVWLTEAFF
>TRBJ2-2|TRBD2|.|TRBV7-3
TGTGCCAGCAGCTTTACGCGGGAGGGCAGCGGGGAGCTGTTTTTT
CASSFTREGSGELFF
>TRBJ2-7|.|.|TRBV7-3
TGTGCCAGCAGCTCCGTGGGAGGCGAGCAGTACTTC
CASSSVGGEQYF
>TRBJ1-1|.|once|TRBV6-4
TGTGCCAGCAGCGAGAGCGACGATAAGGCTGAAGCTTTCTTT
CASSESDDKAEAFF
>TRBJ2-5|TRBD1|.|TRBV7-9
TGTGCCAGCAGCCCCGACAGGGATCAAGAGACCCAGTACTTC
CASSPDRDQETQYF
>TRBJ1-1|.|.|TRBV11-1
TGTGCCAGCAGCTGGGCAGTTGGGACTGAAGCTTTCTTT
CASSWAVGTEAFF
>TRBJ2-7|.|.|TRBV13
TGTGCCAGCAGTTACGGGAGCGCCTACGAGCAGTACTTC
CASSYGSAYEQYF
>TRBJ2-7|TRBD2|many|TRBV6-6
TGTGCCAGCAGTTACGCTGGGACTAGCTCCTACGAGCAGTACTTC
CASSYAGTSSYEQYF
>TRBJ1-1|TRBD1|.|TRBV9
TGTGCCAGCAGCTCCACCTTGACAGGGGGCGGGATCACTGAAGCTTTCTTT
CASSSTLTGGGITEAFF
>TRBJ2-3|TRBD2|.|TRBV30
TGTGCCTGGAGTGAAGCGGGGCCCACAGATACGCAGTATTTT
CAWSEAGPTDTQYF
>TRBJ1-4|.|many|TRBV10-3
TGTGCCATCAGTGAGGGAGGGGAGAGTGAAAAACTGTTTTTT
CAISEGGESEKLFF
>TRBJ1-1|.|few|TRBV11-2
TGTGCCAGCAGCTCAGACAGTAATGAAGCTTTCTTT
CASSSDSNEAFF
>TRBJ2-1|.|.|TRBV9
TGTGCCAGCAGCGTAGGATATGAGCAGTTCTTC
CASSVGYEQFF
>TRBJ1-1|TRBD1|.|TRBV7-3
TGTGCCAGCAGCTTAACAGGGGGCCATGATGAAGCTTTCTTT
CASSLTGGHDEAFF
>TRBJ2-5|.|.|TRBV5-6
TGTGCCAGCAGCGGGGAACTAGTCTGGGAGACCCAGTACTTC
CASSGELVWETQYF
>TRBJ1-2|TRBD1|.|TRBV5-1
TGCGCCAGCAGCTCCGGGACAGCAGGCGGCTACACCTTC
CASSSGTAGGYTF
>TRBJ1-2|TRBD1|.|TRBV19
TGTGCCAGTACCCGACAGGGTAATGGCTACACCTTC
CASTRQGNGYTF
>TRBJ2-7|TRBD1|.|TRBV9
TGTGCCAGCAGTCTAGGGGGCCCCGAGGTTTATGAGCAGTACTTC
CASSLGGPEVYEQYF
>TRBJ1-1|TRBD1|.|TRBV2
TGTGCCAGCAGTGAACGCAACAGGGGTGTCACTGAAGCTTTCTTT
CASSERNRGVTEAFF
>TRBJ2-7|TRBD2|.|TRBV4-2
TGTGCCAGCAGCTTAGCGGGGGCCCTGAGCTCCTACGAGCAGTACTTC
CASSLAGALSSYEQYF
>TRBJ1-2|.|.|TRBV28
TGTGCCAGCAGTTTAGCACTCGCCTATGCCTTC
CASSLALAYAF
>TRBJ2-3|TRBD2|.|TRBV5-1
TGCGCCAGCAGCCGAGCGGGGGTATTCACAGATACGCAGTATTTT
CASSRAGVFTDTQYF
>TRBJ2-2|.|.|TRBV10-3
TGTGCCATCAGTGAGGATTCGAACACCGGGGAGCTGTTTTTT
CAISEDSNTGELFF
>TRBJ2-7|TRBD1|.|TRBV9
TGTGCCAGCAGCGTAGGTGAGGGGGCACTAGTCTACGAGCAGTACTTC
CASSVGEGALVYEQYF
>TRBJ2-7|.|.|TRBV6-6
TGTGCCAGCAGTTACGGACGGATCTACGAGCAGTACTTC
CASSYGRIYEQYF
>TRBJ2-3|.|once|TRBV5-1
TGCGCCAGCTCCCGGATTCACCGAGATACGCAGTATTTT
CASSRIHRDTQYF
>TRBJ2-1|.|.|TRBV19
TGTGCCAGTAGCACGGACAGAATCTCCTACAATGAGCAGTTCTTC
CASSTDRISYNEQFF
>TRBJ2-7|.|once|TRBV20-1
TGCAGTGCTAGACAGGCCCACGAGCAGTACTTC
CSARQAHEQYF
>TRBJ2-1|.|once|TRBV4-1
TGCGCCAGCAGTCCTCTCCAGGGTTCCAATGAGCAGTTCTTC
CASSPLQGSNEQFF
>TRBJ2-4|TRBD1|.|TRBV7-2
TGTGCCAGCAGCTTATTCACAGGGGAAAACATTCAGTACTTC
CASSLFTGENIQYF
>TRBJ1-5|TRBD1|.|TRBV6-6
TGTGCCAGCAGTGACAGGGGCAAGGAGCCCCAGCATTTT
CASSDRGKEPQHF
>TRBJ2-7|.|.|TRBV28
TGTGCCAGCAGCCCGGGGACCTACGAGCAGTACTTC
CASSPGTYEQYF
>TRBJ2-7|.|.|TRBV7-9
TGTGCCAGCAGCTTAGGTACCGGAGCATACGAGCAGTACTTC
CASSLGTGAYEQYF
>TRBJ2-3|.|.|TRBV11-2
TGTGCCAGCAGCTTAGGTTCCGTGGGGGCGCAGTATTTT
CASSLGSVGAQYF
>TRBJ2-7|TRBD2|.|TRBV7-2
TGTGCCAGCAGCCCCATAGCGGGGCCGGACCCCTACGAGCAGTACTTC
CASSPIAGPDPYEQYF
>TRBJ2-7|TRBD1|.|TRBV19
TGTGCCAGTAGTATCTTTCCCCCGGGACAGGGCTCCTACGAGCAGTACTTC
CASSIFPPGQGSYEQYF
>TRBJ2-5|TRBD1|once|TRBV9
TGTGCCAGCAGCGAAACCTGGACAGGGGGGCAAAGCACGGCCCAAGAGACCCAGTACTTC
CASSETWTGGQSTAQETQYF
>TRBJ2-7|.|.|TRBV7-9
TGTGCCAGCAGCTTAATAGGTGACGAGCAGTACTTC
CASSLIGDEQYF
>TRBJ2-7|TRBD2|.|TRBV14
TGTGCCAGCAGCCAAGCGCTCTGGCGGGAGGGCCCATACGAGCAGTACTTC
CASSQALWREGPYEQYF
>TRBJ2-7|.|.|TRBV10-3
TGTGCCATCAGTGAGCCTGCGGATCCCCTGAAAGAGCAGTACTTC
CAISEPADPLKEQYF